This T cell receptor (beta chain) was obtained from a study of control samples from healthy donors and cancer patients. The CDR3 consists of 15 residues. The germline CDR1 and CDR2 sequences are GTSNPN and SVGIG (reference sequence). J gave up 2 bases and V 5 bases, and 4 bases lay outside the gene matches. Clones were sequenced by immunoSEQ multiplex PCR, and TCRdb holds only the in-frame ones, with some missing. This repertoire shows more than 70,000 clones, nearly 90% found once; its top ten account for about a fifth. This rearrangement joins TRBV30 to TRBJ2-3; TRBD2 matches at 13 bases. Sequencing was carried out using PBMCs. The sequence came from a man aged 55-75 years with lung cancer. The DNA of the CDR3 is TGTGCCTGGGGCGGACTAGCGGGGGTCACAGATACGCAGTATTTT. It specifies CAWGGLAGVTDTQYF.